A selection of T cell receptor beta chains follows, all from one sample in a study of T cell responses to AZD1222 COVID-19 vaccine. Here immunoSEQ multiplex PCR was the method, and the copy in TCRdb shows in-frame clones only, minus some. This sample has around 130,000 clones, with about 86% found just once. The sample consisted of peripheral blood, taken on day 0 of AZD1222 vaccination. These receptors came from an adult in good health. Each CDR3 is given with its conserved first and last residue. A D gene is named only where the DNA matches it firmly. Some rows mark clone size as missing; the rest say once, few, many or name a class of expanded clone.

clone_size	v_call	j_call	d_call	cdr3_aa	cdr3_nt
medium-sized	TRBV19	TRBJ1-5	TRBD1	CASSLQQDRDQPQHF	TGTGCCAGTAGTCTACAACAAGACAGGGACCAGCCCCAGCATTTT
once	TRBV29-1	TRBJ1-2	TRBD1	CSVYRTGSYYGYTF	TGCAGCGTTTATAGGACAGGGAGTTACTATGGCTACACCTTC
-	TRBV7-2	TRBJ2-7	TRBD2	CASSPASGSILTEQYF	TGTGCCAGCAGCCCTGCTAGCGGGAGTATTCTAACGGAGCAGTACTTC
-	TRBV19	TRBJ1-1	-	CASSIRDAGELAFF	TGTGCCAGTAGTATACGGGACGCTGGGGAATTAGCTTTCTTT
-	TRBV27	TRBJ2-5	TRBD2	CASSFRGGRETQYF	TGTGCCAGCAGTTTCCGGGGGGGCCGGGAGACCCAGTACTTC
-	TRBV6-1	TRBJ2-3	-	CASSEDQGSTDTQYF	TGTGCCAGCAGTGAAGACCAGGGGAGCACAGATACGCAGTATTTT
medium-sized	TRBV3-1/TRBV3-2	TRBJ2-5	-	CASSQDSTGETQYF	TGTGCCAGCAGCCAAGACTCGACGGGGGAGACCCAGTACTTC
-	TRBV7-8	TRBJ1-2	-	CASSPMGAGGYGYTF	TGTGCCAGCAGTCCAATGGGGGCTGGGGGGTATGGCTACACCTTC
-	TRBV30	TRBJ1-2	-	CAWSVLDRSYTF	TGTGCCTGGAGTGTGCTGGACCGGAGCTACACCTTC
once	TRBV24-1	TRBJ2-5	-	CATADTGTLAPETQYF	TGTGCCACCGCGGATACCGGGACGCTCGCCCCAGAGACCCAGTACTTC
-	TRBV4-3	TRBJ1-4	TRBD1	CASSQAGTGFEKLFF	TGCGCCAGCAGCCAAGCCGGGACAGGGTTTGAAAAACTGTTTTTT
-	TRBV2	TRBJ1-1	-	CASAPPGWRTEAFF	TGTGCCAGCGCCCCTCCGGGCTGGCGGACTGAAGCTTTCTTT
-	TRBV27	TRBJ2-5	TRBD1	CASSLGTAQETQYF	TGTGCCAGCAGTCTGGGGACAGCGCAAGAGACCCAGTACTTC
-	TRBV7-8	TRBJ2-1	TRBD2	CASSLAGLAGGFNEQFF	TGTGCCAGCAGCTTAGCGGGACTAGCGGGAGGCTTCAATGAGCAGTTCTTC
-	TRBV3-1/TRBV3-2	TRBJ2-3	TRBD2	CASSQAGRGLAGKDTQYF	TGTGCCAGCAGCCAAGCAGGGCGCGGGCTAGCGGGGAAAGATACGCAGTATTTT
-	TRBV6-5	TRBJ2-1	TRBD2	CASRASGSSYNEQFF	TGTGCCAGCAGGGCCAGCGGGAGTTCGTACAATGAGCAGTTCTTC